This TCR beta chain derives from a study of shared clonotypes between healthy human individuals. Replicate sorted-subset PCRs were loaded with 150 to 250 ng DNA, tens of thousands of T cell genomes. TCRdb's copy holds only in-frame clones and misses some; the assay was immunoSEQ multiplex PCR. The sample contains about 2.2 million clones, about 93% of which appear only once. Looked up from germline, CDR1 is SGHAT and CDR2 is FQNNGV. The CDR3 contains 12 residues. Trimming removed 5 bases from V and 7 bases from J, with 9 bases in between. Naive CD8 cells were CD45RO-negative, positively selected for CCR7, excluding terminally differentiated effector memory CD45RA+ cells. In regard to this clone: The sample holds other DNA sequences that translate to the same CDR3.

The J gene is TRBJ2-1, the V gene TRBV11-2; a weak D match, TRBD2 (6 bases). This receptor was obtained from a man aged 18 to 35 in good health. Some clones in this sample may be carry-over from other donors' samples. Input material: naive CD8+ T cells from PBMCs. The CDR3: CASSLGRNEQFF. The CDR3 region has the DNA TGTGCCAGCAGCCTGGGGAGGAATGAGCAGTTCTTC.